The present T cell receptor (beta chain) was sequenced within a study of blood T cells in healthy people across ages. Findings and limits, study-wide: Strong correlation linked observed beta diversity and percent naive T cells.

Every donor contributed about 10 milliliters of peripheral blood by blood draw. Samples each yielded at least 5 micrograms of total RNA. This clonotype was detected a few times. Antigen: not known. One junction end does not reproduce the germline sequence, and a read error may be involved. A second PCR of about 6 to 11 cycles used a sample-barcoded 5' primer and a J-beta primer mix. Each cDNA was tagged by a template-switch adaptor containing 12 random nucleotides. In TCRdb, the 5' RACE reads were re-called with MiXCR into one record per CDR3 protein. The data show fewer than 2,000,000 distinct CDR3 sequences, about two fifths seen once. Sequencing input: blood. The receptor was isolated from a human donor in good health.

CDR3 in amino acids: CASSSTGPGNEQFF. As DNA, the CDR3 is TGTGCTAGCAGCTCGACAGGTCCCGGGAATGAGCAGTTCTTC. V gene TRBV7-7 combines with J gene TRBJ2-1; possible D gene TRBD1, 6 bases. Germline loops: CDR1 SSHAT, CDR2 FNYEAQ (reference sequence). The CDR3 sequence is 14 residues long.